These T cell receptor beta chains were read from a single sample in a study of T cell responses to AZD1222 COVID-19 vaccine. Only in-frame clones appear in the TCRdb table, and some are missing; sequencing was by immunoSEQ multiplex PCR. Found here are about 83,000 clones, approximately 90% of them singletons; the top ten hold more than 25%. The source material was peripheral blood, sampled 28 days after the second AZD1222 dose. All receptors derive from an adult who received the AZD1222 COVID-19 vaccine. CDR3s include the opening cysteine and the closing phenylalanine or tryptophan. A D gene is named only where the DNA matches it firmly. Clone size is not always given. Where it is, it says once, few, many or a class for expanded clones.

J,D,V,size,DNA,CDR3
TRBJ2-5,-,TRBV6-1,-,TGTGCCAGCAGTGAATGGCATCAAGAGACCCAGTACTTC,CASSEWHQETQYF
TRBJ1-1,-,TRBV15,-,TGTGCCACTCTGGGGGACCTTAACACTGAAGCTTTCTTT,CATLGDLNTEAFF
TRBJ1-6,-,TRBV2,once,TGTGCCAGCACCCTTGGACCAAATTCACCCCTCCACTTT,CASTLGPNSPLHF
TRBJ1-5,-,TRBV29-1,-,TGCAGCGTTTTGCAGGGCCTTAGCAATCAGCCCCAGCATTTT,CSVLQGLSNQPQHF
TRBJ2-7,TRBD2,TRBV6-2/TRBV6-3,-,TGTGCCAGCAGTCCAAGCGGGAGGGCCAGGGAGCAGTACTTC,CASSPSGRAREQYF
TRBJ1-1,-,TRBV28,-,TGTGCCAGCAGCCCCGGATATGAAGCTTTCTTT,CASSPGYEAFF
TRBJ2-1,-,TRBV11-1,-,TGTGCCAGCAGCTTAGCGGGAGAAACCAATGAGCAGTTCTTC,CASSLAGETNEQFF
TRBJ2-3,-,TRBV7-2,-,TGTGCCAGCAGCTTAGGTTTGGGGGGAGATACGCAGTATTTT,CASSLGLGGDTQYF
TRBJ2-3,TRBD2,TRBV5-1,-,TGCGCCAGCAGCTCCGCGGGAGTGTTGGGAGATACGCAGTATTTT,CASSSAGVLGDTQYF
TRBJ2-3,TRBD1,TRBV6-5,-,TGTGCCAGCAGCCAGGGGGCAGATACGCAGTATTTT,CASSQGADTQYF
TRBJ1-2,TRBD1,TRBV6-1,once,TGTGCCAGCACCACGCGGGACAGGGTGCATGGCTACACCTTC,CASTTRDRVHGYTF
TRBJ1-6,TRBD1,TRBV9,-,TGTGCCAGCAGCCCCTTAGACAGGGGAAATTCACCCCTCCACTTT,CASSPLDRGNSPLHF
TRBJ2-2,-,TRBV2,-,TGTGCCAGCAGTGACACTAACACCGGGGAGCTGTTTTTT,CASSDTNTGELFF
TRBJ2-7,-,TRBV18,-,TGTGCCAGCTCACCATTCGAATGGTCCTACGAGCAGTACTTC,CASSPFEWSYEQYF
TRBJ2-1,TRBD2,TRBV11-2,-,TGTGCCAGCAGGTTGACTAGCCGCCCCTACAATGAGCAGTTCTTC,CASRLTSRPYNEQFF
TRBJ1-3,-,TRBV3-1/TRBV3-2,-,TGTGCCAGCAGCCTCCGGTCGGGGGCTGGAAACACCATATATTTT,CASSLRSGAGNTIYF
TRBJ2-2,-,TRBV5-1,-,TGCGCCAGCAGCGTTACAGGGTCGAAGAACACCGGGGAGCTGTTTTTT,CASSVTGSKNTGELFF
TRBJ2-3,TRBD1,TRBV28,-,TGTGCCAGCAGTGTAGAAAGGGGGCGCACAGATACGCAGTATTTT,CASSVERGRTDTQYF
TRBJ2-4,-,TRBV28,-,TGTGCCAGCAGTTTCGTCGACACCATAGCCAAAAACATTCAGTACTTC,CASSFVDTIAKNIQYF
TRBJ2-1,-,TRBV3-1/TRBV3-2,-,TGTGCCAGCAGCCTAAATAGAGACAATGAGCAGTTCTTC,CASSLNRDNEQFF
TRBJ2-3,TRBD1,TRBV11-2,-,TGTGCCAGCAGCTTATACCGGACAGGGGGCACAGATACGCAGTATTTT,CASSLYRTGGTDTQYF
TRBJ2-7,-,TRBV7-9,-,TGTGCCAGCAGCTCAGGTGGGGCTCTGGGGCAGTACTTC,CASSSGGALGQYF
TRBJ1-4,-,TRBV5-1,-,TGCGCCAGCAGCCCGCTGGCCGGCCTTTTAGCTAATGAAAAACTGTTTTTT,CASSPLAGLLANEKLFF
TRBJ1-1,-,TRBV28,-,TGTGCCAGCAGTACAGGGAGCACTGAAGCTTTCTTT,CASSTGSTEAFF
TRBJ2-7,-,TRBV5-1,-,TGCGCCAGCAGCTTGGGGCAGGGGAGCTCCTACGAGCAGTACTTC,CASSLGQGSSYEQYF
TRBJ2-5,TRBD2,TRBV5-1,once,TGCGCCAGCAGCTTGCGGGGGGGCGCGGGAGAGACCCAGTACTTC,CASSLRGGAGETQYF
TRBJ2-1,TRBD2,TRBV18,-,TGTGCCAGCTCACCACCCGGGACTAGCGGTTACAATGAGCAGTTCTTC,CASSPPGTSGYNEQFF
TRBJ2-3,-,TRBV12-3/TRBV12-4,-,TGTGCCAGCAGGCTAACAGATACGCAGTATTTT,CASRLTDTQYF
TRBJ2-3,-,TRBV11-3,-,TGTGCCAGCAGTTTTGGAGCCACAGATACGCAGTATTTT,CASSFGATDTQYF
TRBJ1-1,TRBD1,TRBV10-1,-,TGCGCCAGCAGTGCATCACGGACAGGGAACACTGAAGCTTTCTTT,CASSASRTGNTEAFF
TRBJ2-7,TRBD2,TRBV5-6,-,TGTGCCAGCAGCCAATTCACCCTAGCGGGAGGAGGATTGGCTTACGAGCAGTACTTC,CASSQFTLAGGGLAYEQYF
TRBJ2-7,TRBD1,TRBV27,-,TGTGCCAGCAGCCCGACAGGGTTTAACGAGCAGTACTTC,CASSPTGFNEQYF
TRBJ1-2,-,TRBV3-1/TRBV3-2,-,TGTGCCAGCAGCCAAGATATGGTAGGCAGGGACTTTCGCTACACCTTC,CASSQDMVGRDFRYTF
TRBJ1-3,-,TRBV7-9,-,TGTGCCAGCAGTCTGGGGACCTCTGGAAACACCATATATTTT,CASSLGTSGNTIYF
TRBJ2-7,-,TRBV18,-,TGTGCCAGCTCACCAGACGCCTCCTACGAGCAGTACTTC,CASSPDASYEQYF
TRBJ2-5,-,TRBV7-7,once,TGTGCCAGCAGCTTAGCCCCGGCTCGCCAAGAGACCCAGTACTTC,CASSLAPARQETQYF
TRBJ2-2,-,TRBV7-5,-,TGTGTCAGAAGCTCACCCACCGGGGAGCTGTTTTTT,CVRSSPTGELFF
TRBJ1-6,-,TRBV13,-,TGTGCCAGCAGCTCAACCGGAGAAATTAATTCACCCCTCCACTTT,CASSSTGEINSPLHF